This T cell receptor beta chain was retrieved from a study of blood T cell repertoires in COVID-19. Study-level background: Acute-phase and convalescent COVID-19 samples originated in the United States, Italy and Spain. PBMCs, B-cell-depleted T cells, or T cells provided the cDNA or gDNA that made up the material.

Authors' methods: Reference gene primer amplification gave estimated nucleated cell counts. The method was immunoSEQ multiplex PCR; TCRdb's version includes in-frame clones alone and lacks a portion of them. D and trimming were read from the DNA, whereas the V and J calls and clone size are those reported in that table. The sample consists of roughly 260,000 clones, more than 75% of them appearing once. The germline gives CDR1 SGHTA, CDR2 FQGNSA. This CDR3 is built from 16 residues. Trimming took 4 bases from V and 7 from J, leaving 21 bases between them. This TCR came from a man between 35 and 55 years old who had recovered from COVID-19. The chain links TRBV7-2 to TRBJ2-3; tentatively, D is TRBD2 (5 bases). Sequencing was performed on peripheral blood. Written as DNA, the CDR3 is TGTGCCAGCAGCTCTGGCCGGCTAGCTGATCGATATACGCAGTATTTT. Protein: CASSSGRLADRYTQYF. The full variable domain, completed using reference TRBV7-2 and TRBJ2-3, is GAGVSQSPSNKVTEKGKDVELRCDPISGHTALYWYRQSLGQGLEFLIYFQGNSAPDKSGLPSDRFSAERTGGSVSTLTIQRTQQEDSAVYLCASSSGRLADRYTQYFGPGTRLTVL.